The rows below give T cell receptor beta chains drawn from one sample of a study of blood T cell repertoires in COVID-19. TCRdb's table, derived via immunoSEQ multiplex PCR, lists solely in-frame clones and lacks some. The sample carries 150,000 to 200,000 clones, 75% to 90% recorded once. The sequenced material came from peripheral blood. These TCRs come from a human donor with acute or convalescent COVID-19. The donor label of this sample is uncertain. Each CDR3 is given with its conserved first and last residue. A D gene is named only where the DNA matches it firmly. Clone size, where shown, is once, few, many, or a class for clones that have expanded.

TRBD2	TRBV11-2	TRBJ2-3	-	TGTGCCAGCAGCTTAGGATCGGGGGGACGCACAGATACGCAGTATTTT	CASSLGSGGRTDTQYF
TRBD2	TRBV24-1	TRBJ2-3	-	TGTGCCACCAGTGACCGCGGGACTAGCGGGGGAAGCACAGATACGCAGTATTTT	CATSDRGTSGGSTDTQYF
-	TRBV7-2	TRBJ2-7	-	TGTGCCAGCAGCTTTAGGCGGGGTTCCGAGCAGTACTTC	CASSFRRGSEQYF
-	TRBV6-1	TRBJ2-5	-	TGTGCCAGCGCCCCCCGGGGAGGTGAGACCCAGTACTTC	CASAPRGGETQYF
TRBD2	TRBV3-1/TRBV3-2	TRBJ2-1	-	TGTGCCAGCAGCCAAGTCAGCGGGACCTTCTCCTACAATGAGCAGTTCTTC	CASSQVSGTFSYNEQFF
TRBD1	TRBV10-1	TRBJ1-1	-	TGCGCCAGCAGTGGAGATCTGGGACAGGGGAACACTGAAGCTTTCTTT	CASSGDLGQGNTEAFF
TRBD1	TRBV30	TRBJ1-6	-	TGTGCCTGGAGAGACAGGGGACAATCACCCCTCCACTTT	CAWRDRGQSPLHF
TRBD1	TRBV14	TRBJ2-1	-	TGTGCCAGCAGCCCCATCCGGACAGGGTCCAATGAGCAGTTCTTC	CASSPIRTGSNEQFF
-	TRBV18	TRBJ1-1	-	TGTGCCAGCTCACCATATGTGAACACTGAAGCTTTCTTT	CASSPYVNTEAFF
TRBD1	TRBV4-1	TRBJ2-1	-	TGCGCCAGCAGCCGAACACTACAGGGGAATGAGCAGTTCTTC	CASSRTLQGNEQFF
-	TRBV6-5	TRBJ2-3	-	TGTGCCAGCAGTTATTCAAAGGGGGACGGTGGTACGCAGTATTTT	CASSYSKGDGGTQYF
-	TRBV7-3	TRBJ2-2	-	TGTGCCAGCAGCATAGTAGGGGGTACCGGGGAGCTGTTTTTT	CASSIVGGTGELFF
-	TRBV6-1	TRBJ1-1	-	TGTGCCAGCAGTGATAATGGGCGGAACACTGAAGCTTTCTTT	CASSDNGRNTEAFF
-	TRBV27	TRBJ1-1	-	TGTGCCAGCAGTACACTTGGGGCAGCGAACACTGAAGCTTTCTTT	CASSTLGAANTEAFF
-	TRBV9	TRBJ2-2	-	TGTGCCAGCAGCGTAGGTCAGGGCGGCACCGGGGAGCTGTTTTTT	CASSVGQGGTGELFF
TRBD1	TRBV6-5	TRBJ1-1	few	TGTGCCAGCAGTTACGGGGGACAGGGCACTGAAGCTTTCTTT	CASSYGGQGTEAFF
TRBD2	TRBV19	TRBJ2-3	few	TGTGCCAGTAGTGTGGGACTAGCGGGGTTTAGCACAGATACGCAGTATTTT	CASSVGLAGFSTDTQYF
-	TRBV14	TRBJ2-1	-	TGTGCCAGCAGCCAAGCAAGAGGGCACATCGTCAATGAGCAGTTCTTC	CASSQARGHIVNEQFF
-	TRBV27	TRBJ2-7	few	TGTGCCAGCAGTCCCTTCTACGAGCAGTACTTC	CASSPFYEQYF
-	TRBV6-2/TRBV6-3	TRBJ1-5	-	TGTGCCAGCAGTTACGCGCCAGGCTCAGGAAGCAATCAGCCCCAGCATTTT	CASSYAPGSGSNQPQHF
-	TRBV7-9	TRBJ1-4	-	TGTGCCAGCAGCTTAGCAGGGGGAGCCCCTAATGAAAAACTGTTTTTT	CASSLAGGAPNEKLFF
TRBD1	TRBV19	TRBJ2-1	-	TGTGCCAGTAGTATGGGGACAGTGGGTTGGAATGAGCAGTTCTTC	CASSMGTVGWNEQFF
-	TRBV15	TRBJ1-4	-	TGTGCCACCGCCACCCGAGGTTTCGGAGTAGCTAATGAAAAACTGTTTTTT	CATATRGFGVANEKLFF
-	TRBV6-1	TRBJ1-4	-	TGTGCCAGCAGTGAAGGACAGGCAACTAATGAAAAACTGTTTTTT	CASSEGQATNEKLFF
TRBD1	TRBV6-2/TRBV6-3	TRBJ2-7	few	TGTGCCAGCAGTAGTGAAGGGACAGGGGGAGGCGAGCAGTACTTC	CASSSEGTGGGEQYF
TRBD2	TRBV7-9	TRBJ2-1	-	TGTGCCAGCAGCCCCCCACGGGCTAGCGGGCACAATGAGCAGTTCTTC	CASSPPRASGHNEQFF
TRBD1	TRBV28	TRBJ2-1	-	TGTGCCAGCAGTCCCCAGGACAGGGACAATGAGCAGTTCTTC	CASSPQDRDNEQFF
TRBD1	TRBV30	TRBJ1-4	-	TGTGCCTGGAGTGCCCCTACAGGGGGACTTGAAAAACTGTTTTTT	CAWSAPTGGLEKLFF
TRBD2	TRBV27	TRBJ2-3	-	TGTGCCAGCAGTTTAGAGGCGGGGGGCCCCCGAGATACGCAGTATTTT	CASSLEAGGPRDTQYF
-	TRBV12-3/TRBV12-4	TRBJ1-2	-	TGTGCCAGCAGTTTGCAGGGTGGCTACACCTTC	CASSLQGGYTF
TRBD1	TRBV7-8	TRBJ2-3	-	TGTGCCAGCAGCTCTTCCGGGGCAGGGGGAACAGATACGCAGTATTTT	CASSSSGAGGTDTQYF
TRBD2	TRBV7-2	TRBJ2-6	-	TGTGCCAGCAGCTTATACGGGACTAAGTCTGGGGCCAACGTCCTGACTTTC	CASSLYGTKSGANVLTF
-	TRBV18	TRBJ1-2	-	TGTGCCAGCTCGGGGACAATGAGGGCAACCGGCTACACCTTC	CASSGTMRATGYTF
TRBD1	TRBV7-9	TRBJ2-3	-	TGTGCCAGCAGCTACAGTGCCGGGACAGGTGACACAGATACGCAGTATTTT	CASSYSAGTGDTDTQYF
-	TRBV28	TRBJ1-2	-	TGTGCCAGCAGTTTAACGGGTCGTCTCTATGGCTACACCTTC	CASSLTGRLYGYTF
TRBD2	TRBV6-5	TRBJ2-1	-	TGTGCCAGCAGAAACGGGGGGAAGCACAATGAGCAGTTCTTC	CASRNGGKHNEQFF
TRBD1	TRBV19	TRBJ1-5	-	TGTGCCAGTAGTGATTTAAGGACAGGGCATTCCCAGCCCCAGCATTTT	CASSDLRTGHSQPQHF
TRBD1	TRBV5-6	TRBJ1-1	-	TGTGCCAGCAGCTTAAGGGGGCTGGACACTGAAGCTTTCTTT	CASSLRGLDTEAFF
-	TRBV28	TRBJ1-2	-	TGTGCCAGCAGTTTTCCGATGGGCCAACTAGATGGCTACACCTTC	CASSFPMGQLDGYTF
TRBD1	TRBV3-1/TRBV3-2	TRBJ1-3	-	TGTGCCAGCAGCCAAGTCAAGCGACCAGGGGGCAGCGGAAACACCATATATTTT	CASSQVKRPGGSGNTIYF
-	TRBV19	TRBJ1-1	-	TGTGCCAGTAGTATAGTTCCGACAGGTATGGAAGCTTTCTTT	CASSIVPTGMEAFF
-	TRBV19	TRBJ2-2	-	TGTGCCAGTAGTCTCAACACCGGGGAGCTGTTTTTT	CASSLNTGELFF
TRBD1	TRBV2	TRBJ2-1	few	TGTGCCAGCACCTGGACAGGGGACATTTACAATGAGCAGTTCTTC	CASTWTGDIYNEQFF
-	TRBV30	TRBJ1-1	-	TGTGCCTGGAGTTCGGGAACCCAAGCTTTCTTT	CAWSSGTQAFF
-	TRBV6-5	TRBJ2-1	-	TGTGCCAGCAGTTACTCGTCCAGTCCTTCCTACAATGAGCAGTTCTTC	CASSYSSSPSYNEQFF
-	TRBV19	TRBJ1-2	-	TGTGCCAGTAGTATCCGGACATCCCACGGCTACACCTTC	CASSIRTSHGYTF
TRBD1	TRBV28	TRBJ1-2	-	TGTGCCAGCAGTTCGACAGGGGGGGTAACTAACTATGGCTACACCTTC	CASSSTGGVTNYGYTF
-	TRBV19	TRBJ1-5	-	TGTGCCACCCTCCCCGGGATTCCAGATCAGCCCCAGCATTTT	CATLPGIPDQPQHF
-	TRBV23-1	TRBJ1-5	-	TGCGCCAGCAGTCTACCTCAGGGGTACCAGCCCCAGCATTTT	CASSLPQGYQPQHF
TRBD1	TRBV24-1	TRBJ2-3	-	TGTGCCACCAGTGATGCAAACAGGGGCCTCGGCACAGATACGCAGTATTTT	CATSDANRGLGTDTQYF
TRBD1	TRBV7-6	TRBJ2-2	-	TGTGCCAGCAGCTGGGTCGGGACAGGGGGGACCGGGGAGCTGTTTTTT	CASSWVGTGGTGELFF
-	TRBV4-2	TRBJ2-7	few	TGTGCCAGCAGCCAAGTATCGGGGGTCTCCTACGAGCAGTACTTC	CASSQVSGVSYEQYF
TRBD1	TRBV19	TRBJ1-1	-	TGTGCCAGTAGTATTAACAGGGGCCCGAACACTGAAGCTTTCTTT	CASSINRGPNTEAFF
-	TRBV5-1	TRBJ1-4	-	TGCGCCAGCAGCGGGATGTCCAGGGAAAATGAAAAACTGTTTTTT	CASSGMSRENEKLFF
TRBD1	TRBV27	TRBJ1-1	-	TGTGCCAGCAGTTGGGGACAGGAAGGTGAAGCTTTCTTT	CASSWGQEGEAFF
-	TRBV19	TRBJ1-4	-	TGTGTCATTGGAGCAGCTAATGAAAAACTGTTTTTT	CVIGAANEKLFF